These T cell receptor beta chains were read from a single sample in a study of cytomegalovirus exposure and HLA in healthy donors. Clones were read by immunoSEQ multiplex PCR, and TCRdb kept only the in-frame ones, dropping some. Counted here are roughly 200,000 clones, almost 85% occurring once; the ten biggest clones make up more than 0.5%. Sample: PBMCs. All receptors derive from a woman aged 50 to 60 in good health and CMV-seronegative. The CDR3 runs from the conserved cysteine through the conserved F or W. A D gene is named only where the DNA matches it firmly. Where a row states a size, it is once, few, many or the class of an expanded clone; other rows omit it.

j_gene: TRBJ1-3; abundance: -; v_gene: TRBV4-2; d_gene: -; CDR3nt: TGTGCCAGCAGCCAAGATACTAACAGGGAAACATCTGGAAACACCATATATTTT; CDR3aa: CASSQDTNRETSGNTIYF
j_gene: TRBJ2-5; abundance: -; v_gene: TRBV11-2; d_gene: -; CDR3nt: TGTGCCAGCAGCTTGGGAAGGGGGGAGACCCAGTACTTC; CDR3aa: CASSLGRGETQYF
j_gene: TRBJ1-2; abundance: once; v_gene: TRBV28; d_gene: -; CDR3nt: TGTGCCAGCGGGAGCGTGGCTAACTATGGCTACACCTTC; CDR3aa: CASGSVANYGYTF
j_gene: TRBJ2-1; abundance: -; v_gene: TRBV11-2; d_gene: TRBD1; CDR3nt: TGTGCCAGCAGCAAGACAGGGGTCCACAATGAGCAGTTCTTC; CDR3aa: CASSKTGVHNEQFF
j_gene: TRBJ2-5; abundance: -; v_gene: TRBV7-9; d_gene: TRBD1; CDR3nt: TGTGCCAGCAGTCCTGACAGGGAAGTTAGGACCCAGTACTTC; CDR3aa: CASSPDREVRTQYF
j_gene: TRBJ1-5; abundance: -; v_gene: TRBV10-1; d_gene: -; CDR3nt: TGCGCCAGCAGACCCGACAGCTATAGCAATCAGCCCCAGCATTTT; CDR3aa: CASRPDSYSNQPQHF
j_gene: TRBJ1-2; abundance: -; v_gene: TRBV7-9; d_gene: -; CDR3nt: TGTGCCAGCATTCGGGGGGCAGGATATGGCTACACCTTC; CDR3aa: CASIRGAGYGYTF
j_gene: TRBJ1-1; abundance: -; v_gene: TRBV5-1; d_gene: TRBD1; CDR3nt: TGCGCCAGCAGCTTCAACACAGGGGGTACTGAAGCTTTCTTT; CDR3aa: CASSFNTGGTEAFF
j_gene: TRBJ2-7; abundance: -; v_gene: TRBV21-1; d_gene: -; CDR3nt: TGTGCCAGCGCGGGACTCAGAGCTAGGGTTAGCTCCTACGAGCAGTACTTC; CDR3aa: CASAGLRARVSSYEQYF
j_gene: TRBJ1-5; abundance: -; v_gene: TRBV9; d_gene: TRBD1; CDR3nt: TGTGCCAGCAGCAGGGACAGCGCTAGCAATCAGCCCCAGCATTTT; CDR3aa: CASSRDSASNQPQHF
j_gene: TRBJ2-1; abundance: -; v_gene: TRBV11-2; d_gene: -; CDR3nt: TGTGCCGTAGGAGGAATCGGCAATGAGCAGTTCTTC; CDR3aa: CAVGGIGNEQFF
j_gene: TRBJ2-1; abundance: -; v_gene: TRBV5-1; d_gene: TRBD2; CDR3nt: TGCGCCAGCAGCTTGGGAGGTAGCGGGAGGGCCTCTTCTGAGCAGTTCTTC; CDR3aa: CASSLGGSGRASSEQFF
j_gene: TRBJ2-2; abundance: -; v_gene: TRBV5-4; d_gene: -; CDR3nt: TGTGCCAGCAATCGGGACTTGTCAGCCGGGGAGCTGTTTTTT; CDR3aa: CASNRDLSAGELFF
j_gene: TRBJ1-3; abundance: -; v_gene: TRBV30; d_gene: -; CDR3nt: TGTGCCTGGAGTGTACGTCGGTCCTCTGGAAACACCATATATTTT; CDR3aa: CAWSVRRSSGNTIYF
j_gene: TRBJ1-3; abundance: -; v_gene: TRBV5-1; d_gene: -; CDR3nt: TGCGCCAGCAGCCCACCTTCCGGGGTTGGAAACACCATATATTTT; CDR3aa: CASSPPSGVGNTIYF
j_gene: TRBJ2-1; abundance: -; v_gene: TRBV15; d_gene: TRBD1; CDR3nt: TGTGCCACCAGCCTCGGGACAGCTTCCTACAATGAGCAGTTCTTC; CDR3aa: CATSLGTASYNEQFF
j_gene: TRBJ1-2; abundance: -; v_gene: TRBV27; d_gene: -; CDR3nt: TGTGCCAGCAGTTTGGGAGGGGTGAAATGGAACTATGGCTACACCTTC; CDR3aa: CASSLGGVKWNYGYTF
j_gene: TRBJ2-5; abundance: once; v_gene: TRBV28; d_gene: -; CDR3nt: TGTGCCAGCAGTGAACAGGGAGGGGAGACCCAGTACTTC; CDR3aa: CASSEQGGETQYF
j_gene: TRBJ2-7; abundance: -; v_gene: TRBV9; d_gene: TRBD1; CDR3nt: TGTGCCAGCGCCGTAGTGGGGACAGGGAATATGGCCCATTACGAGCAGTACTTC; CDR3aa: CASAVVGTGNMAHYEQYF
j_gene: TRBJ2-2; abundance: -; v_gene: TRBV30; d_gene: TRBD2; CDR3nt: TGTGCCTGGACCCGCGGGAGGGCCTTGGCCGGGGAGCTGTTTTTT; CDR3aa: CAWTRGRALAGELFF
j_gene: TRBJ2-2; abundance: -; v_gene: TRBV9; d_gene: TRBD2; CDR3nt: TGTGCCAGCAGCGTAGGGGCTAGCGGGGTGATGACCGGGGAGCTGTTTTTT; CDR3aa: CASSVGASGVMTGELFF
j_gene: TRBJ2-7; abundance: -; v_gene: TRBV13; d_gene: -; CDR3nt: TGTGCCAGCAGCACAACAGGGTACTTTTCCTACGAGCAGTACTTC; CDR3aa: CASSTTGYFSYEQYF
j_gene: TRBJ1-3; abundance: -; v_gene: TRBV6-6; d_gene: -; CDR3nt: TGTGCCAGCAGTGAGGTGGACTTCTCTGGAAACACCATATATTTT; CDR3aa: CASSEVDFSGNTIYF
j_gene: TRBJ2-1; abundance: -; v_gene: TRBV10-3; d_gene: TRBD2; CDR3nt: TGTGCCATCAGTGACACTAGCGGGAGCAATGAGCAGTTCTTC; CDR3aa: CAISDTSGSNEQFF
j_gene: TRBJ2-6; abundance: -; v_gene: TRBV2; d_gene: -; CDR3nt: TGTGCCAGCAGTACCGACAGGACTGGGGCCAACGTCCTGACTTTC; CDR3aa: CASSTDRTGANVLTF
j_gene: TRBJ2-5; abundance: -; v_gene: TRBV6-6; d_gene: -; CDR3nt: TGTGCCAGCAGAGACGTGGGGGGGGCGGGTGAGACCCAGTACTTC; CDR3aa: CASRDVGGAGETQYF
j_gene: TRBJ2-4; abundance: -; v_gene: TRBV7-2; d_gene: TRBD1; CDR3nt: TGTGCCAGCAGCTCCTACGACAGGGGAGTTAACATTCAGTACTTC; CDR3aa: CASSSYDRGVNIQYF
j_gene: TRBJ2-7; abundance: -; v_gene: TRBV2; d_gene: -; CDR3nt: TGTGCCAGCAGAGATTCCCCACTTCAGCAGTACTTC; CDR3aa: CASRDSPLQQYF
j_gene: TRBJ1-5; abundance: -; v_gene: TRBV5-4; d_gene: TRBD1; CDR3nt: TGTGCCAGCAGCTTGAATGGACAGGGCGTTCAGCCCCAGCATTTT; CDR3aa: CASSLNGQGVQPQHF
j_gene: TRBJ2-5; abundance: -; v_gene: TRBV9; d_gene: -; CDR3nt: TGTGCCAGCAGCGGACGGACAGCGAGCGTTAGGGCCCAGTACTTC; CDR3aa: CASSGRTASVRAQYF
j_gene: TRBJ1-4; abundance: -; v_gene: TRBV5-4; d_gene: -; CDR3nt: TGTGCCAGCAGCTTTAAGGCGGCGGCAACTAATGAAAAACTGTTTTTT; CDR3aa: CASSFKAAATNEKLFF
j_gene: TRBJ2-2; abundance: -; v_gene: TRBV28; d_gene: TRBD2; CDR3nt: TGTGCCAGCAGCCGCCTAGCGGTGAACACCGGGGAGCTGTTTTTT; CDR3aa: CASSRLAVNTGELFF
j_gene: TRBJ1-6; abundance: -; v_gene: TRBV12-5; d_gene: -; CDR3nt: TGTGCTAGTGGTTTGATTGCTAGCCGAAAGCTTCGCCTCCACTTT; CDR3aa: CASGLIASRKLRLHF
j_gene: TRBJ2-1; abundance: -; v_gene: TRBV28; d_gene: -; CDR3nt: TGTGCCAGCAGTTTGTCCACAAACAATGAGCAGTTCTTC; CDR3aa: CASSLSTNNEQFF
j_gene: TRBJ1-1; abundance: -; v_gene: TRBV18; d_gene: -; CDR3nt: TGTGCCAGCTCACCACCTGACAGGCCGAACACTGAAGCTTTCTTT; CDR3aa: CASSPPDRPNTEAFF
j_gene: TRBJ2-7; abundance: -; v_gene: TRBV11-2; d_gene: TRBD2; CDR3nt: TGTGCCAGCAGGGTAGCGGGAGGAGTCTACGAGCAGTACTTC; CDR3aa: CASRVAGGVYEQYF
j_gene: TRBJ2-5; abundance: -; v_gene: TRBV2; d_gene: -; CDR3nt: TGTGCCAGCAGTGTTACAGGCGGGGCCCAGTACTTC; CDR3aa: CASSVTGGAQYF
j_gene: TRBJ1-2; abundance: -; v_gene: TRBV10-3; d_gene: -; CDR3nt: TGTGCCATGCAGGGAAACTATGGCTACACCTTC; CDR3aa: CAMQGNYGYTF
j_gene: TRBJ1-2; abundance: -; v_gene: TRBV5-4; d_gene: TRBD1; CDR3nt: TGTGCCAGCAGCGTAGCCGGGACAGCGGCTAGAGGCTACACCTTC; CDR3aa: CASSVAGTAARGYTF
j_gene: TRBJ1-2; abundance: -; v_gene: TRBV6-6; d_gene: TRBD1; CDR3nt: TGTGCCAGCAGTTCGCCGGGACAGGGGTACTATGGCTACACCTTC; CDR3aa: CASSSPGQGYYGYTF